This TCR beta chain comes out of a study of spatial heterogeneity in lung cancer. The wider study: For the average unique TCR and UMI combination, more than 8.5 occurrences appeared in raw reads. Notes on the study in general: Roughly 6.4% of tumor T cells for alpha chains and 12% to 15% for beta chains were estimated to be covered. It was found that expanded intratumoral alpha and beta TCR counts tracked tumor mutation counts.

The sample holds many counts of this clonotype. What it recognizes is unknown. This beta chain is off target for a library built for alpha chains, so its abundance means little. Looked up from germline, CDR1 is MNHEY and CDR2 is SMNVEV (reference sequence). CDR3 size: 12 residues. Trimming at V came to 8 bases and at J to 6 bases, leaving 5 bases not matched to a gene. TCRdb redid the calling of the 5' RACE reads with MiXCR, one entry per CDR3 protein. The data hold about 13,000 distinct CDR3 sequences, with roughly 4.6% observed a single time. Specified time point: sample taken at primary tumor resection. The sequenced material consisted of unsorted whole RNA from tumor, nontumor lung or frozen PBMC.

The V call is TRBV27, the J call TRBJ2-7; 9 bases agree with TRBD1. This specimen was lung tumor tissue, taken at surgery. This clonotype originated in a male donor with early-stage non-small cell lung cancer. In DNA, the CDR3 is TGTGCCAGCGGGGACAGGGACCTCGAGCAGTACTTC. Translation gives CASGDRDLEQYF.